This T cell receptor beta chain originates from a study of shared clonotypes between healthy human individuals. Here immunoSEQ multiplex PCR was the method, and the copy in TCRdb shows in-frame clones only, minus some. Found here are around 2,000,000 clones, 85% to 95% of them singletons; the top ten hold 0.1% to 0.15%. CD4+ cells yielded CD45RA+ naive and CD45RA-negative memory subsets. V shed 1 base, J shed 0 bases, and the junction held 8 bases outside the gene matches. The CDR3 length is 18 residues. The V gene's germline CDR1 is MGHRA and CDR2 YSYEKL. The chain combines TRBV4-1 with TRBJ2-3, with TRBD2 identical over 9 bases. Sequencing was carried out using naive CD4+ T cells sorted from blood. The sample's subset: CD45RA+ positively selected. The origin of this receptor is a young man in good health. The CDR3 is CASSQGTLGLASTDTQYF. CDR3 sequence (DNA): TGCGCCAGCAGCCAAGGGACATTAGGACTAGCGAGCACAGATACGCAGTATTTT.